This TCR beta chain was documented in a study of type 1 and type 2 diabetes patients. In the study overall: Magnetic bead positive selection isolated CD4+ or CD8+ T cells from PBMCs. The whole study generated fewer than 25 million paired-end reads.

The V gene's germline CDR1 is MNHNS and CDR2 SASEGT. The V segment lost 5 bases and the J segment 4 bases; nucleotides outside the gene matches: 4. CDR3 length: 14 residues. Amplification started from genomic DNA. The TCR beta CDR3 region was amplified using 30 forward and 13 reverse primers. TCRdb redid the calling of the multiplex PCR reads with MiXCR, one entry per CDR3 protein. The sample carries fewer than 350,000 distinct CDR3 sequences, 45% to 60% recorded once. The chain is built from TRBV6-1 and TRBJ2-2; TRBD1 aligns across 7 bases. The TCR was taken from a man between 18 and 35 years old with type 2 diabetes. Sample: peripheral blood mononuclear cells (PBMCs). This CDR3 reads CASSIDRATGELFF. The CDR3 DNA is TGTGCCAGCAGTATAGACAGGGCCACCGGGGAGCTGTTTTTT.